The text below deals with one T cell receptor (beta chain). The data belong to a study of blood T cell repertoires in COVID-19. Study information: Spain, Italy and the United States supplied samples that represented acute and convalescent COVID-19. From T cells, B-cell-depleted T cells, or PBMCs came the material, which was cDNA or gDNA.

The CDR3 has 15 amino acids. Germline loops: CDR1 SNHLY, CDR2 FYNNEI. V lost 5 bases and J lost 9; bases outside the gene matches: 11. Study members were between about 18 and 90 years old and lived in about two dozen US regions. Under the authors' procedure: Nucleated cell number was recorded as an estimate derived from reference gene primer amplification. TCRdb's table, derived via immunoSEQ multiplex PCR, lists solely in-frame clones and lacks some. V, J and clone size were drawn from that table, and D and trimming were deduced from the DNA. Among approximately 360,000 clones, more than 70% were seen once, and the ten largest hold 1.5% to 2%.

The sequence came from a man aged 35-49 years in a cohort exposed to, infected with or recovered from COVID-19 (not recorded which). Sequencing was performed on PBMCs or T cells enriched from blood (not recorded which). This chain joins TRBV2 and TRBJ1-3, with 9 bases identical to TRBD1. CDR3 nucleotides: TGTGCCAGCAGTTCCGGGACAGGGATTAGGAGCACCATATATTTT. Translation gives CASSSGTGIRSTIYF.